This T cell receptor (beta chain) was sequenced during a study of beta chain features in type 1 diabetes. Trimming cost V 1 base and J 8 bases, with 8 bases left between them. This CDR3 is 13 amino acids long. Looked up from germline, CDR1 is MNHEY and CDR2 is SVGAGI. This clone has just a few counts. Its matching antigen is unknown. The study's findings and limits: Naive, central memory and regulatory TCRB repertoires appeared more similar among patients than healthy donors.

Sequenced material consisted of expressed TCRB transcripts (all of the isolated RNA was reverse transcribed). About 3.57 million reads, on average, came from each naive, central memory and regulatory T cell sample. Assay: immunoSEQ multiplex PCR; the TCRdb copy retains only in-frame clones and omits some. This table has some 900,000 clones, roughly 15% appearing once. The sequence was obtained from a woman aged 18-29 years in good health. The source material was naive CD4+ T cells from blood. The chain carries TRBV6-5 and TRBJ1-4; no firm D call. CDR3 coding DNA: TGTGCCAGCAGTTACTTATCCGGGGAAAAACTGTTTTTT. As protein: CASSYLSGEKLFF.